The T cell receptor beta chain described here comes from a study of identical twins. Study conclusions and caveats: Alpha sequences out of frame and shared by twins had excess low generation probability. Memory repertoires showed no such pattern, whereas abundant cord blood beta clonotypes carried fewer insertions.

Each CDR3 protein gets one entry after TCRdb re-called the 5' RACE reads with MiXCR. In the table there are more than 200,000 distinct CDR3 sequences, over 12% of which are singletons. The table lists this clonotype with a few counts. The target antigen is unknown. Germline V gene lookup returns CDR1 SGHRS and CDR2 YFSETQ. With 4 bases removed from V and 0 bases from J, the gap between germline ends came to 15 bases. This CDR3 spans 16 amino acids. This TCR was recovered from a young woman in good health. The chain couples TRBV5-1 to TRBJ2-3; no clear D. Sequencing was performed on memory (CD45RO+) T cells sorted from blood. Here the CDR3 reads CASSTYYLPSTDTQYF. DNA of the CDR3: TGCGCCAGCAGCACGTACTACCTACCTAGCACAGATACGCAGTATTTT.